This T cell receptor beta chain was identified in a study of blood T cell repertoires in COVID-19 (dated by TCRdb to 2020 to 2021). General notes on the study: Samples from collaborators originated in the United States, Italy and Spain and spanned both the acute and convalescent phases of COVID-19. The prospective study material was composed of cDNA or gDNA derived from T cells, B-cell-depleted T cells, or PBMCs. Subjects who had been exposed to COVID-19, were actively infected with it, or had recovered from it provided the deeply sampled blood TCRbeta repertoires that made up the dataset. A freely available public database, intended as a resource for researchers studying the immune response to SARS-CoV-2, is where the repertoires were released. The samples were drawn from the first 160 participants of the ongoing ImmuneRACE study and from 1,254 subjects provided by 6 global collaborators. A de-identified subject ID, COVID-19 status, age in years and sex were almost always included in the sample metadata. Where available, HLA class I and class II types were taken from metadata supplied by the sample provider and were not determined by assay-based typing. The research as a whole found: Clinical and demographic metadata were provided uncurated, with the amount varying by source and participant.

One collaborating source in Seattle enrolled patients during active infection and followed them longitudinally through the course of disease. Collaborating institutions collected whole blood in K2EDTA tubes following their own protocols. Collaborator samples were shipped for TCRbeta analysis as frozen whole blood, isolated PBMCs, or DNA extracted from either sample type. The immunoSEQ Assay, a bias-controlled multiplex PCR, was used to amplify TCRbeta CDR3 regions from genomic DNA. Under the source paper's analysis protocol: The number of nucleated cells in each sample was estimated from the amplification of reference gene primers within the assay. Sequence reads were collapsed and filtered to measure the absolute abundance of every unique TCRbeta CDR3 rearrangement. For each sample, productive Simpson clonality was calculated as the square root of Simpson's diversity index across productive rearrangements. TCRdb took this table from immuneACCESS and kept in-frame rearrangements with V and J called. Such tables lack part of the clones; where checked against another copy, unresolved V genes explain under half of the gap, and the rest is unexplained. That table furnishes V, J and clone size, whereas the DNA furnished D and trimming. The sample data list fewer than 250,000 clones, and around four fifths of these were observed just once. Around 1% of the sample goes to the ten largest clones.

With respect to this clone: Its antigen is currently not known. One base away there is no much larger clone; base qualities are not given.

Trimming takes 4 bases from V and 0 bases from J, and the germline ends sit 13 bases apart. Per the germline V gene, SGDLS is the CDR1 and YYNGEE is the CDR2. From cysteine to phenylalanine, the CDR3 is 15 amino acids long. Left in the record is the CDR3 DNA by itself, 45 bases read in frame from the first base. Sequenced sample: peripheral blood. The sequence came from a man aged 60 to 75 with COVID-19, enrolled during active disease. The chain is encoded by TRBV9 joined to TRBJ1-1; the D gene is not confidently resolved. In nucleotide form, the sequence is TGTGCCAGCAGCCCCCGGGTTCCGATGAACACTGAAGCTTTCTTT. It translates as CASSPRVPMNTEAFF.